The present T cell receptor (beta chain) was sequenced within a study of Ad26.COV2.S vaccination and SARS-CoV-2 variants. As to treatment: around 19 received Ad26.COV2.S at low or high dose, single or two shots; five or six received placebo; per-sample allocation not given. Each sample was drawn 63 days after the first injection (of vaccine or placebo). The donor was a Boston adult aged 18-55 years. Wuhan-strain SARS-CoV-2 spike was expressed by the Ad26 vector that made up the vaccine. Details on this clone: Antigen specificity is unknown.

General observations from the study: The TCR breadth and depth analyses may have understated or missed part of the total T cell responses. Once vaccination had occurred, spike-specific CD8+ and CD4+ T cell responses reportedly showed substantial breadth.

The length of the CDR3 is 13 residues. Looked up from germline, CDR1 is SQVTM and CDR2 is ANQGSEA. V trimming: 4 bases; J trimming: 5 bases; junction bases outside the gene matches: 3. TCRdb keeps only in-frame clones here, not all; method: immunoSEQ multiplex PCR. The table includes 350,000 to 500,000 clones, 75% to 95% detected once. This clonotype originated in a person aged 18-65 years who received the Ad26.COV2.S COVID-19 vaccine or a placebo. Specimen: peripheral blood, collected in a trial of Ad26.COV2.S vaccine versus placebo. The chain has TRBV29-1 and TRBJ2-2, with 8 bases identical to TRBD1. The CDR3 is CSVGTGLTGELFF. As DNA, the CDR3 is TGCAGCGTTGGGACAGGGCTAACCGGGGAGCTGTTTTTT.